The entry below describes one TCR beta chain. This clone's antigen is unknown. No base qualities exist here, and no much larger clone lies one base off it. The record originates from a study of shared clonotypes between healthy human individuals (dated by TCRdb to between 2020 and 2021). In the study overall: The cohort comprised a couple of women and three men aged 18 to 49 years. Different laboratories and diverse techniques were used to prepare libraries and sequence TCR repertoires, to increase sequencing depth and limit assay-specific biases. For each donor, CD4 naive and CD4 memory were each given three plates, CD8 naive was given two plates, and CD8 memory was given one plate. To estimate repertoire size and how much clonotype sharing occurs between individuals, the study deeply sequenced the blood TCR repertoires of 4 to 6 healthy adults. Each donor's leukapheresis produced roughly between roughly 0.85 and 9.5 billion PBMCs. Paper-wide results and their limitations: Because the study included a small number of donors, the genetic and exposure-history diversity represented was limited. Sampling was restricted to blood, and TCR repertoires in tissue are likely to differ from TCR repertoires in blood. Naive subsets generally had larger estimated clonotype richness than memory subsets. Compared with non-shared clonotypes, the clonotypes found in all four sorted-subset donors had higher generation probabilities. Roughly 5% of naive CD4, more than 3% of naive CD8, around 2.3% of memory CD4, and 0.4% of memory CD8 clonotypes were shared across several donors. Rarefaction of sorted-subset datasets indicated incomplete sequencing despite the large sequencing depth. Pairwise subsampling indicated that sequencing depth was expected to affect the degree of clonotype sharing among donors.

Per the germline V gene, MNHEY is the CDR1 and SVGAGI is the CDR2. The CDR3 numbers 12 residues from cysteine through phenylalanine. Just CDR3 DNA is preserved here, 36 bases in frame from base 1. V and J are truncated by 2 bases and 7 bases respectively, leaving an intervening sequence of 6 bases. Using the deep immunoSEQ assay, multiplex PCR amplified TCR CDR3 regions from genomic DNA. Extracted genomic DNA from each cell subset was distributed evenly across all wells of several immunoSEQ 96-well plates, and each plate was treated as a replicate. Each replicate PCR for sorted subsets received about 220 ng genomic DNA, equal to 30,000 or so T cell genomes. The purified libraries were quantified using a Qubit 3.0 fluorometer, sized with a Bioanalyzer 2100, and then quantified again using the KAPA Library Quantification kit. Every immunoSEQ 96-well plate was sequenced on a dedicated single-read 150-cycle Illumina NextSeq 550 flow cell. As for how the authors treated the data: Because only junctional sequences without quality scores were contained in the immunoSEQ output, filtering matching that applied to full-length reads could not be performed. Sequences were annotated with PyIR, a Python wrapper for IgBLAST v1.9, and V/J genes and CDR3 were assigned using IMGT germline references. Reads were removed for weak V/J assignments (E-value above 1e-6), missing CDR3, stop codons, out-of-frame junctions, or ambiguous translated residues. A V3J clonotype was defined by an identical inferred V gene, J gene, and CDR3 amino acid sequence. Percentage overlap between repertoires was calculated by dividing the number of shared unique clonotypes by the size of the smaller repertoire. Three approaches were used to assess repertoire richness: RTK rarefaction, the Chao1 estimator, and Recon v2.1 estimates of unobserved clonotypes. Generation probabilities were computed with OLGA for all TCRbeta clonotypes obtained by the gDNA method from a handful of donors. This immuneACCESS table, as held by TCRdb, lists in-frame sequences with V and J called but not all clones. Of the missing ones, under half trace to an unresolved V gene in checked studies; the others have no known cause. That table gives V, J and clone size, and the DNA gave D and trimming. Across this sample there are millions of clones, with over 85% seen only once. Jointly, the top ten make up around 0.14% of the sample.

The donors were healthy, HIV-negative adults who had no recently reported acute infections or vaccinations. Every donor was a Caucasian adult residing in Nashville, Tennessee, USA. Magnetic negative selection was used to enrich CD4+ T cells, after which naive cells were positively selected on CD45RA and the negative fraction became the memory subset. Blood was collected by leukapheresis, and PBMCs were isolated by Ficoll-Histopaque density gradient centrifugation and then cryopreserved in liquid nitrogen vapor phase. Analytical flow cytometry was used to check the purity and quantity of each magnetically sorted T cell population. Each sorted fraction had its genomic DNA isolated and then quantified by UV absorbance on a Nanodrop 2000c.

This receptor was identified in a man aged 18 to 30 in good health. This chain is built from TRBV6-5 and TRBJ2-1; a confident D gene designation cannot be given. Sequenced material: naive CD4+ T cells sorted from blood. According to the study, the label for this sample's cell subset or site signals: CD45RA+ positively selected. The CDR3 reads CASSYGWNEQFF. The sequenced DNA: TGTGCCAGCAGTTACGGGTGGAATGAGCAGTTCTTC.